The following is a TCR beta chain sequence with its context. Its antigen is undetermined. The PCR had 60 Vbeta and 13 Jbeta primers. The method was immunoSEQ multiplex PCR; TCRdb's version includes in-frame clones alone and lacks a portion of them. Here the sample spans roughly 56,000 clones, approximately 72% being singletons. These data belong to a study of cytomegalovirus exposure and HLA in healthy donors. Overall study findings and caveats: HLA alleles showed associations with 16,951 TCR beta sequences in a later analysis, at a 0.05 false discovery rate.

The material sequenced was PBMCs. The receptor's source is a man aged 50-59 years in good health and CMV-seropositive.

The CDR3 loop reads CASSYSGGYGYTF. CDR3 nucleotide sequence: TGTGCCAGCAGTTACTCGGGGGGCTATGGCTACACCTTC. The J gene is TRBJ1-2, the V gene TRBV6-5, with D perhaps matching TRBD1 (5 bases). Germline values: CDR1 MNHEY, CDR2 SVGAGI. Trimming took off 0 bases at V and 4 bases at J, with 6 bases between the two ends. CDR3 size: 13 residues.